This T cell receptor (beta chain) was sequenced for a study of blood T cell repertoires in COVID-19. CDR1 is DFQATT, CDR2 SNEGSKA, per germline (reference sequence). CDR3 size: 11 residues. Trimming left V 6 bases short and J 11 bases short, with 16 bases between. Assay: immunoSEQ multiplex PCR; the TCRdb copy retains only in-frame clones and omits some. Among about 220,000 clones listed, approximately 83% were seen once. The sample holds one count of this clone. The sequence was obtained from a young woman who had recovered from COVID-19. This rearrangement joins TRBV20-1 to TRBJ1-2; TRBD1 is a possible D gene (6 bases). The material sequenced was peripheral blood. The CDR3 coding sequence is TGCAGTGCGGAGCTCAGGGGAGCTTACACCTTC. It translates to CSAELRGAYTF.